This T cell receptor beta chain is drawn from a study of T-cell reconstitution after alpha-beta-depleted transplantation in children. The study's findings and limits: Among T cells one year after transplant, newly produced cells accounted for most counts and diversity. In patients about two months after transplant, alpha-beta T cells reportedly arose from several hundred expanded graft clones. Surviving recipient T cells and thymic progenitors underlay high day-60 TCRbeta diversity in some patients.

Using unique molecular identifiers, the investigators prepared the TCRbeta library. TCRdb re-derived calls from the PCR reads in MiXCR, one entry per CDR3 protein. Here the sample spans approximately 50,000 distinct CDR3 sequences, 5.8% being singletons. CDR1 and CDR2 from the germline V gene are MNHNY and SVGAGI (reference sequence). The CDR3 spans 14 residues. Trimming took 0 bases from V and 7 from J, leaving 12 bases between them. As for this clonotype: The antigen is undetermined.

This clonotype was sampled from a female patient aged 2-9 years who had a stem cell transplant for aplastic anemia, so the T cells may come from the graft donor. The chain couples TRBV6-6 to TRBJ1-1, with D maybe TRBD1 (5 bases). Sequencing was performed on PBMCs, mostly from graft donor cells, taken 60 days after TCRalphabeta/CD19-depleted stem cell transplant. The CDR3 DNA reads as TGTGCCAGCAGTTACTCCCCGGGGGTGAGTGAAGCTTTCTTT. Its translation: CASSYSPGVSEAFF.